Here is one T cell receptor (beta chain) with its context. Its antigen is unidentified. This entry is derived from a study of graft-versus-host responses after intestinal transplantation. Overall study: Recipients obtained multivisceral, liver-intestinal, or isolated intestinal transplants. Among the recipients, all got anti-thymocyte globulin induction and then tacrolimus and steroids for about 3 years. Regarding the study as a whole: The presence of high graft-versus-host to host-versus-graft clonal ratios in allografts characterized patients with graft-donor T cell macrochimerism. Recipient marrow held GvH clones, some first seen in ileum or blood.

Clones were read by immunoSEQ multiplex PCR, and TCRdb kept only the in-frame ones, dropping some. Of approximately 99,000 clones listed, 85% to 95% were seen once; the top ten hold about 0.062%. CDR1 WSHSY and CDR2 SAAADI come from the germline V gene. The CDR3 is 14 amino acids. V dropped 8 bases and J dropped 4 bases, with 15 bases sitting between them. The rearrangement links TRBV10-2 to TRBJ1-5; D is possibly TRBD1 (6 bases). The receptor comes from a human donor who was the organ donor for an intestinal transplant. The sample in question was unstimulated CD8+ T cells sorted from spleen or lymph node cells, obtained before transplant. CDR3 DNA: TGCGCCAGCGATACAGGGAGAGGGAATCAGCCCCAGCATTTT. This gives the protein CASDTGRGNQPQHF.